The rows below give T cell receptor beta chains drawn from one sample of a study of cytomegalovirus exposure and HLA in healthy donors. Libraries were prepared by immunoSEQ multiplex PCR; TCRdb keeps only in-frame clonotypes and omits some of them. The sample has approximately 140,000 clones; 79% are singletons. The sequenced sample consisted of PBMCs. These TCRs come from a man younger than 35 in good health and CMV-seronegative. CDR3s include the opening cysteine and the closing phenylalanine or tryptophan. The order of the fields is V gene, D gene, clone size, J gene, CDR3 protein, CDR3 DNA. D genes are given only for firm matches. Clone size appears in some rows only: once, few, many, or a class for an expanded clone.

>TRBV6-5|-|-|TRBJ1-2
CASSYGAGGGYTF
TGTGCCAGCAGCTATGGGGCAGGCGGAGGCTACACCTTC
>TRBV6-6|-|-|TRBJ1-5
CASSYGRGGPLPQHF
TGTGCCAGCAGTTATGGCCGGGGGGGGCCTCTGCCCCAGCATTTT
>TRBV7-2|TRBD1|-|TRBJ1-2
CASSSDRRYGYTF
TGTGCCAGCAGCTCGGACAGGCGCTATGGCTACACCTTC
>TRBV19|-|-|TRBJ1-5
CASNRIGDYSNQPQHF
TGTGCCAGTAACAGGATCGGAGATTATAGCAATCAGCCCCAGCATTTT
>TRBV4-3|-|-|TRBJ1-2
CASSQVLGGRGYTF
TGCGCCAGCAGCCAAGTTCTCGGGGGTAGGGGCTACACCTTC
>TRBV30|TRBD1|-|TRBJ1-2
CAWREDRGREGYTF
TGTGCCTGGAGAGAAGACAGGGGGAGAGAGGGCTACACCTTC
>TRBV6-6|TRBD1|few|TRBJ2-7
CASSDARQGIYEQYF
TGTGCCAGCAGCGACGCCCGACAGGGGATCTACGAGCAGTACTTC
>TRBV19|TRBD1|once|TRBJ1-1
CASSIRQGLNTEAFF
TGTGCCAGTAGTATAAGACAGGGCCTGAACACTGAAGCTTTCTTT
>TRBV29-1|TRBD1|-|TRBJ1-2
CSVGDRLSNYGYTF
TGCAGCGTTGGGGACAGACTATCTAACTATGGCTACACCTTC
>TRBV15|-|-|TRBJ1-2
CATSRSQGGYYGYTF
TGTGCCACCAGCAGATCTCAGGGAGGTTATTATGGCTACACCTTC
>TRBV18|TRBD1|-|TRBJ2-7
CASSADRGKSYEQYF
TGTGCCAGCTCAGCGGACAGGGGTAAATCCTACGAGCAGTACTTC
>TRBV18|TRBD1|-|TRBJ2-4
CASSPSTGGKNIQYF
TGTGCCAGCTCACCCTCGACAGGGGGCAAAAACATTCAGTACTTC
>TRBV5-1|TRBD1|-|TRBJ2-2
CASSGTEITGELFF
TGCGCCAGCAGCGGGACAGAAATCACCGGGGAGCTGTTTTTT
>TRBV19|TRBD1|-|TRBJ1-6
CASRQGVSPLHF
TGTGCCAGTAGGCAGGGGGTTTCACCCCTCCACTTT
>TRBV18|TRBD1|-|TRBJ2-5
CASSRATGGAWETQYF
TGTGCCAGCTCACGAGCTACAGGGGGCGCTTGGGAGACCCAGTACTTC
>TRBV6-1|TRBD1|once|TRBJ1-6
CASRDRPNSPLHF
TGTGCCAGCAGGGACAGGCCAAATTCACCCCTCCACTTT
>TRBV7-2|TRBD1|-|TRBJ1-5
CASSRTGNSNQPQHF
TGTGCCAGCAGCCGGACAGGGAATAGCAATCAGCCCCAGCATTTT
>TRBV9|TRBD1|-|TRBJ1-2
CASSPEGTGPSYTF
TGTGCCAGCAGCCCAGAAGGGACAGGGCCTAGCTACACCTTC
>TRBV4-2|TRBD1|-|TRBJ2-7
CASSQDNRGLLLPYYEQYF
TGTGCCAGCAGCCAAGACAACAGGGGGCTCCTGCTCCCTTACTACGAGCAGTACTTC
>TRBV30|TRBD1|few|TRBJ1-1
CAWRPRDRNTEAFF
TGTGCCTGGAGGCCCCGGGACAGGAACACTGAAGCTTTCTTT
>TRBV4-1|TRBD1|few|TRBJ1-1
CASSPRGLGENTEAFF
TGCGCCAGCAGCCCCAGGGGGCTAGGGGAGAACACTGAAGCTTTCTTT
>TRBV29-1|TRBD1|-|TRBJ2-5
CSVPGTGKLNRETQYF
TGCAGCGTCCCCGGGACAGGGAAACTAAATCGGGAGACCCAGTACTTC
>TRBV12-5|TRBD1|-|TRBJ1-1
CASGLSVTGQGKAFF
TGTGCTAGTGGTTTGAGTGTAACGGGACAGGGAAAAGCTTTCTTT
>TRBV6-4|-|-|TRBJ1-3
CASSDRRGRNSGNTIYF
TGTGCCAGCAGTGACCGCCGAGGGCGGAACTCTGGAAACACCATATATTTT
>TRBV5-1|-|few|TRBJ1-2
CASSLLDYGYTF
TGCGCCAGCAGCTTGCTTGACTATGGCTACACCTTC
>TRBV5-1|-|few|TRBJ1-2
CASSLYGTDYLENGYTF
TGCGCCAGCAGCTTGTACGGGACGGACTATCTTGAGAATGGCTACACCTTC
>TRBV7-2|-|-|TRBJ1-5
CASSKTGGGNQPQHF
TGTGCCAGCAGCAAGACAGGTGGGGGCAATCAGCCCCAGCATTTT
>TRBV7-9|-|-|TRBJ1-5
CASSRNVGKNNQPQHF
TGTGCCAGCAGCCGGAATGTGGGCAAAAACAATCAGCCCCAGCATTTT
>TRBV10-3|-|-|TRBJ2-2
CAISESNQGRTGELFF
TGTGCCATCAGTGAGTCAAATCAGGGGAGAACCGGGGAGCTGTTTTTT
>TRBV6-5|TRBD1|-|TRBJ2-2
CASSHTGVGTGELFF
TGTGCCAGCAGCCATACAGGGGTGGGCACCGGGGAGCTGTTTTTT
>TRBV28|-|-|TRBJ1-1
CASSFALQDPNTEAFF
TGTGCCAGCAGTTTTGCCTTACAGGACCCGAACACTGAAGCTTTCTTT
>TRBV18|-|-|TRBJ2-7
CASSKQNYEQYF
TGTGCCAGCTCAAAACAGAATTACGAGCAGTACTTC
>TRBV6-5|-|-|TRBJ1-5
CASSSGNQPQHF
TGTGCCAGCAGTTCAGGGAATCAGCCCCAGCATTTT
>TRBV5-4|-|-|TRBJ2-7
CASSLPGYEQYF
TGTGCCAGCAGCTTACCCGGGTACGAGCAGTACTTC
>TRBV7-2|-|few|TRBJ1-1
CASSLRAEAFF
TGTGCCAGCAGCCTAAGAGCTGAAGCTTTCTTT
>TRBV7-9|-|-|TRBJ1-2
CSSSLVLGPPTGGYTF
TGTTCCAGCAGCTTAGTCCTGGGCCCACCAACGGGAGGCTACACCTTC
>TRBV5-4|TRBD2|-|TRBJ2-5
CASSLSGGVQETQYF
TGTGCCAGCAGCTTAAGCGGGGGGGTCCAAGAGACCCAGTACTTC
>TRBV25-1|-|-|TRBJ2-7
CASSATQGPSYEQYF
TGTGCCAGCAGTGCTACTCAGGGCCCTTCCTACGAGCAGTACTTC
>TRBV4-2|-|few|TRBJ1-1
CASSQDKFGATEAFF
TGTGCCAGCAGCCAAGATAAGTTTGGAGCCACTGAAGCTTTCTTT
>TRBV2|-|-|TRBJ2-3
CASKQTVAIDTQYF
TGTGCCAGCAAACAAACAGTCGCCATTGATACGCAGTATTTT
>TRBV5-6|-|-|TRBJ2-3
CASSLGNRAQGYF
TGTGCCAGCAGCTTAGGAAACAGGGCTCAGGGGTATTTT
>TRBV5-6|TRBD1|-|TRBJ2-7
CASSPTGVRGEQYF
TGTGCCAGCAGCCCTACAGGGGTTCGAGGCGAGCAGTACTTC
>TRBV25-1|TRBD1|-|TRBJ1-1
CASSEIGDRGEAFF
TGTGCCAGCAGTGAAATAGGGGACAGAGGTGAAGCTTTCTTT
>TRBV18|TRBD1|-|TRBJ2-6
CASSPAIQGPGSGANVLTF
TGTGCCAGCTCACCAGCAATACAGGGGCCTGGCTCTGGGGCCAACGTCCTGACTTTC
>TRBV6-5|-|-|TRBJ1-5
CASILKGDQPQHF
TGTGCCAGCATTTTGAAGGGAGATCAGCCCCAGCATTTT
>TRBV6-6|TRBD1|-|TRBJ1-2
CASSRKGGDYGYTF
TGTGCCAGCAGCCGTAAAGGGGGCGACTATGGCTACACCTTC
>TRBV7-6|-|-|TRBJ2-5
CASSLNRDTQYF
TGTGCCAGCAGCTTAAACAGGGACACCCAGTACTTC
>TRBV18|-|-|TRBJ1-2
CASSPSPDTNYGYTF
TGTGCCAGCTCACCAAGTCCTGACACGAACTATGGCTACACCTTC
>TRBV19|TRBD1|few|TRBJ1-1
CATRTGGRGTEAFF
TGTGCCACTCGGACAGGGGGCAGGGGTACTGAAGCTTTCTTT
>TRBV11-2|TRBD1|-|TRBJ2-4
CASSYTGGSGDIQYF
TGTGCCAGCAGTTATACAGGGGGCTCGGGGGACATTCAGTACTTC
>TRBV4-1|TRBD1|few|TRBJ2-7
CASSQEMGQGAGRDF
TGCGCCAGCAGCCAAGAAATGGGACAGGGAGCGGGTAGGGACTTC